The rows below give T cell receptor beta chains drawn from one sample of a study of radiotherapy plus CTLA-4 blockade in lung cancer. Using immunoSEQ multiplex PCR, the repertoire was profiled, and TCRdb retains in-frame clones only, with some absent. There are tens of thousands of clones in the sample; about 88% occur only once, and approximately 15% lies in the top ten. Sequencing used peripheral blood, obtained from a patient treated with radiotherapy plus ipilimumab. These receptors were collected from a human donor with non-small cell lung cancer that progressed on radiotherapy plus ipilimumab. Each CDR3 is given with its conserved first and last residue.

V gene: TRBV4-2; J gene: TRBJ2-5; CDR3 protein: CASSLSGAGGQETQYF
V gene: TRBV29-1; J gene: TRBJ1-2; CDR3 protein: CSVDKVYGYTF
V gene: TRBV18; J gene: TRBJ1-2; CDR3 protein: CASSPDRDGYGYTF
V gene: TRBV27; J gene: TRBJ2-2; CDR3 protein: CASRKFGSGNLNTGELFF
V gene: TRBV7-6; J gene: TRBJ2-7; CDR3 protein: CASSLEVSSYEQYF
V gene: TRBV6-6; J gene: TRBJ2-7; CDR3 protein: CASSKNRDLSYEQYF
V gene: TRBV11-3; J gene: TRBJ2-7; CDR3 protein: CASSLFEGYEQYF
V gene: TRBV7-9; J gene: TRBJ1-6; CDR3 protein: CASSLEAQGNSPLHF
V gene: TRBV5-4; J gene: TRBJ1-1; CDR3 protein: CASSLGTALRNTEAFF
V gene: TRBV7-3; J gene: TRBJ1-5; CDR3 protein: CASSSSDGYNQPQHF
V gene: TRBV10-3; J gene: TRBJ1-2; CDR3 protein: CAISDRASNYGYTF
V gene: TRBV5-1; J gene: TRBJ2-6; CDR3 protein: CATSGRGGSGANVLTF
V gene: TRBV5-1; J gene: TRBJ2-7; CDR3 protein: CASSLALGQGDLYEQYF
V gene: TRBV4-2; J gene: TRBJ1-2; CDR3 protein: CASSQPGVGYTF
V gene: TRBV7-7; J gene: TRBJ2-6; CDR3 protein: CASSLGQGAGAGANVLTF
V gene: TRBV5-1; J gene: TRBJ2-3; CDR3 protein: CASSPGTSGSDTQYF
V gene: TRBV6-5; J gene: TRBJ2-3; CDR3 protein: CASSYLSSDTQYF
V gene: TRBV19; J gene: TRBJ1-2; CDR3 protein: CASSTDSRYGYTF
V gene: TRBV30; J gene: TRBJ2-7; CDR3 protein: CACPSVGRTYEQYF
V gene: TRBV2; J gene: TRBJ1-4; CDR3 protein: CASSRDRTNEKLFF
V gene: TRBV5-1; J gene: TRBJ2-3; CDR3 protein: CASSGGLATDTQYF
V gene: TRBV4-2; J gene: TRBJ1-2; CDR3 protein: CASSQEATGGKFGGYTF
V gene: TRBV19; J gene: TRBJ1-3; CDR3 protein: CASSKDPGNTIYF
V gene: TRBV4-1; J gene: TRBJ1-3; CDR3 protein: CASSQDPWATGSGNTIYF
V gene: TRBV5-1; J gene: TRBJ2-2; CDR3 protein: CASSSTSGGPGTGELFF
V gene: TRBV7-9; J gene: TRBJ2-5; CDR3 protein: CASSLGRGLAETQYF
V gene: TRBV4-1; J gene: TRBJ2-7; CDR3 protein: CASSPGHEQYF
V gene: TRBV7-8; J gene: TRBJ2-1; CDR3 protein: CASSLTSSEYNEQFF
V gene: TRBV28; J gene: TRBJ2-7; CDR3 protein: CASSLLGLTYEQYF
V gene: TRBV27; J gene: TRBJ1-1; CDR3 protein: CASSLGGGNTEAFF